A selection of T cell receptor beta chains follows, all from one sample in a study of T cell repertoires in cytomegalovirus infection. TCRdb itself ran the reads through MiXCR, one entry per CDR3 protein. The table shows 200,000 to 300,000 distinct CDR3 sequences, with around an eighth occurring only once. The sequenced sample was PBMCs. These receptors came from a human donor in good health (CMV status not recorded). Some clones in this sample may be carry-over from other donors' samples. The CDR3 runs from the conserved cysteine through the conserved F or W. Each record gives: J gene, V gene, D gene, CDR3 protein. The D gene is left open where the match is weak.

>TRBJ2-5|TRBV11-2|TRBD2
CASSSSLGGQETQYF
>TRBJ1-1|TRBV7-2|TRBD1
CASSYNRGNTEAFF
>TRBJ2-7|TRBV7-8|TRBD2
CASSRGGREDEQYF
>TRBJ2-3|TRBV7-3|TRBD1
CASSDRGGPDTQYF
>TRBJ2-7|TRBV10-3|-
CAISDFKGENTYEQYF
>TRBJ2-3|TRBV7-2|TRBD2
CASSLSGGRVTQYF
>TRBJ1-1|TRBV7-2|-
CASTHRGLNTEAFF
>TRBJ2-3|TRBV7-2|TRBD2
CASSLAAGATDTQYF
>TRBJ2-7|TRBV29-1|TRBD1
CSTGQGHDEQYF
>TRBJ1-1|TRBV2|-
CASKGGNTEAFF
>TRBJ2-5|TRBV7-3|TRBD2
CASSLGGRAFETQYF
>TRBJ2-1|TRBV6-5|TRBD2
CASSYSPSGRGASYNEQFF
>TRBJ2-1|TRBV15|-
CATSSVTGTYNEQFF
>TRBJ2-7|TRBV5-1|-
CASRSGILYEQYF
>TRBJ2-6|TRBV20-1|TRBD2
CSAGGFTGPSGANVLTF
>TRBJ2-1|TRBV28|TRBD2
CASLAGVRNEQFF
>TRBJ2-1|TRBV7-2|TRBD2
CASSPRLAGEQFF
>TRBJ1-6|TRBV2|-
CASSEGGGANSPLHF
>TRBJ2-5|TRBV6-5|TRBD1
CASSYSASATGGPPQYF
>TRBJ1-3|TRBV20-1|-
CSAWDGQVSGNTIYF
>TRBJ1-5|TRBV5-4|TRBD1
CASSEGQGDQPQHF
>TRBJ1-4|TRBV28|-
CATCDNLIEKLFF
>TRBJ1-2|TRBV28|-
CASSFPGTNYGYTF
>TRBJ2-3|TRBV28|-
CASIGRTDTQYF
>TRBJ2-5|TRBV4-1|-
CASSQEGPGETQYF
>TRBJ2-7|TRBV7-2|-
CASSLGDRYEQYF
>TRBJ2-7|TRBV12-3/TRBV12-4|-
CASSLGRPYEQYF
>TRBJ2-1|TRBV12-3/TRBV12-4|TRBD1
CASSRGQGNEQFF
>TRBJ2-6|TRBV4-3|-
CASSQVPSLPGANVLTF
>TRBJ1-6|TRBV2|TRBD1
CASSEGMTGYNSPLHF
>TRBJ1-2|TRBV20-1|TRBD1
CSAPGQGADYGYTF
>TRBJ1-1|TRBV5-4|-
CASSLDPTNTEAFF
>TRBJ1-1|TRBV7-9|-
CASSWDGGEGTEAFF
>TRBJ1-3|TRBV28|-
CASSPPGGSGNTIYF
>TRBJ2-3|TRBV20-1|TRBD1
CSAETLGQGRVDTQYF
>TRBJ2-7|TRBV20-1|TRBD1
CSARRTAGGSSYEQYF
>TRBJ2-7|TRBV20-1|-
CSARTTSYEQYF
>TRBJ1-1|TRBV7-2|-
CASSLGGDLNTEAFF
>TRBJ2-3|TRBV7-2|-
CASSLAASVRTDTQYF
>TRBJ2-7|TRBV7-3|-
CASSPAGAGGEQYF
>TRBJ1-1|TRBV7-3|-
CASSWGAQNTEAFF
>TRBJ2-1|TRBV4-3|-
CASSQRLATYNEQFF
>TRBJ2-1|TRBV7-9|-
CASLRGYDEQFF
>TRBJ2-1|TRBV28|-
CATRTGPAYNEQFF
>TRBJ1-2|TRBV7-2|TRBD1
CASSLDRGGYGYTF
>TRBJ1-4|TRBV11-2|TRBD1
CASSGGDSYEKLFF
>TRBJ2-2|TRBV2|-
CASVGTHNTGELFF
>TRBJ2-7|TRBV29-1|TRBD1
CSALTGGSYEQYF
>TRBJ2-1|TRBV27|-
CASSFRQDNEQFF
>TRBJ2-5|TRBV6-2/TRBV6-3|TRBD2
CASIPGGREETQYF